This T cell receptor beta chain was sequenced for a study of T cell repertoires in cytomegalovirus infection. The length of the CDR3 is 15 residues. The V and J ends lost 2 bases and 3 bases respectively, with 11 bases between them. Germline lookup yields CDR1 SGHAT and CDR2 FQNNGV. MiXCR was run by TCRdb on the reads, yielding one entry per CDR3 protein. The sample lists roughly 990,000 distinct CDR3 sequences; around 32% were seen once. General observations from the study: Dominant in the ex vivo response were TCR beta clonotypes restricted by HLA-C and specific for CMV. Frequencies of public TCR beta families were cumulated, and this identified carriers of CMV plus the relevant HLA.

This clonotype showed up just a few times. Its antigen is not identified. This specimen consisted of cultured CD8+ T cells from PBMCs, obtained from culture after CMV antigen stimulation. This rearrangement joins TRBV11-2 to TRBJ2-1, with D possibly TRBD1 on 5 matching bases. The clonotype was recovered from a human donor in good health (CMV status not recorded). Some clones in this sample may be carry-over from other donors' samples. CDR3 nucleotides: TGTGCCAGCAGCTTAAGTACAGGAATCTACAATGAGCAGTTCTTC. Residues: CASSLSTGIYNEQFF.